The rows below give T cell receptor beta chains drawn from one sample of a study of blood T cell repertoires in COVID-19. TCRdb's table, derived via immunoSEQ multiplex PCR, lists solely in-frame clones and lacks some. This table holds about 230,000 clones, 88% found once. The sequenced material came from PBMCs or T cells enriched from blood (not recorded which). All receptors come from a middle-aged woman with acute COVID-19. Both conserved end residues are part of each CDR3. A D gene is named only where the DNA matches it firmly. Size is stated for part of the rows, as once, few or many counts, or as a class when the clone is expanded.

clone size	V gene	D gene	J gene	CDR3 DNA	CDR3 protein
-	TRBV5-8	-	TRBJ2-1	TGTGCCAGCAGCTCATGGGGGGTAGGATTAAACAATGAGCAGTTCTTC	CASSSWGVGLNNEQFF
-	TRBV19	TRBD2	TRBJ2-1	TGTGCCAGTAGTATAGATAATTCGGGGACTAGCGGGAGGGCCTCGGGTGAGCAGTTCTTC	CASSIDNSGTSGRASGEQFF
-	TRBV3-1/TRBV3-2	-	TRBJ2-5	TGTGCCAGCAGCCGATTCTCGGGCGGAGGGCCTCGAGAGACCCAGTACTTC	CASSRFSGGGPRETQYF
-	TRBV13	-	TRBJ2-2	TGTGCCAGCAGCGATTATGGGACTGCTCAGGCCGGGGAGCTGTTTTTT	CASSDYGTAQAGELFF
few	TRBV7-2	-	TRBJ1-5	TGTGCCAGCAGCTTAGGGAGCATCGCCAATCAGCCCCAGCATTTT	CASSLGSIANQPQHF
-	TRBV11-3	TRBD1	TRBJ1-2	TGTGCCAGCAGCTTAGGAGGGTCAGGGGGCCATGGCTACACCTTC	CASSLGGSGGHGYTF
-	TRBV12-5	-	TRBJ2-5	TGTGCTAGTGGTTTGGTACGGGCAGGGCAACAAGAGACCCAGTACTTC	CASGLVRAGQQETQYF
-	TRBV11-3	TRBD1	TRBJ1-4	TGTGCCAGCAGCTACGGGACAGGAAGAACTAATGAAAAACTGTTTTTT	CASSYGTGRTNEKLFF
-	TRBV7-6	TRBD2	TRBJ2-3	TGTGCCAGCAGCCCCCTGGCGGGGGGAACCACAGATACGCAGTATTTT	CASSPLAGGTTDTQYF
-	TRBV2	-	TRBJ2-2	TGTGCCAGCAGTGGTGTCAGGGTTACCGGGGAGCTGTTTTTT	CASSGVRVTGELFF